The 10 T cell receptor beta chains below all came from one sample that was sequenced in a study of cytomegalovirus exposure and HLA in healthy donors. Measured with immunoSEQ multiplex PCR; TCRdb has only the in-frame clones, and not every one. The profile shows some 340,000 clones, approximately 90% of them singletons. Sequenced sample: PBMCs. These receptors originate from a woman in her 30s in good health and CMV-seropositive.

This CDR3 reads CASSLGIAGDTDTQYF. CDR3 bases: TGTGCCAGCAGCTTAGGAATAGCGGGGGACACAGATACGCAGTATTTT. The rearrangement links TRBV11-1 to TRBJ2-3; 9 bases agree with TRBD2. Trimming removed 1 base from V and 2 bases from J; junction bases left unmatched: 4. This CDR3 spans 16 amino acids. Germline assignment: CDR1 SGHAT and CDR2 FQDESV (reference sequence).

This rearrangement joins TRBV9 to TRBJ2-7; TRBD1 matches 7 bases. Germline V gene sequence: CDR1 SGDLS, CDR2 YYNGEE. The CDR3 length is 14 residues. V lost 5 bases and J lost 6; bases outside the gene matches: 11. The CDR3 region has the DNA TGTGCCAGCAGGACAGGGTCGACGAGGTCCGAGCAGTACTTC. Protein product: CASRTGSTRSEQYF.

This clone was recorded once. The chain recombines TRBV29-1 with TRBJ2-1; TRBD1 aligns across 7 bases. Trimming cost V 7 bases and J 0 bases; bases outside gene matches: 6. This CDR3 region has 14 residues. Per germline, CDR1 SQVTM and CDR2 ANQGSEA. CDR3 DNA: TGCAGCGACCTGACAGGGAGCTCCTACAATGAGCAGTTCTTC. Residues: CSDLTGSSYNEQFF.

The chain joins TRBV11-2 to TRBJ2-2; D is unresolved. The germline CDR1 and CDR2 sequences are SGHAT and FQNNGV. CDR3 length equals 13 residues. The V end lost 2 bases, the J end lost 5 bases, and 6 bases lay between the germline ends. The CDR3 region has the DNA TGTGCCAGCAGCTTATCGGTTACCGGGGAGCTGTTTTTT. It codes for CASSLSVTGELFF.

This chain links TRBV18 with TRBJ1-1; D is undetermined. Germline V gene lookup returns CDR1 KGHSH and CDR2 LQKENI. The CDR3 runs to 15 residues. V was trimmed by 3 bases and J by 1 base, leaving 12 bases between them. The CDR3, as DNA: TGTGCCAGCTCACCCCTAGCAAAGGGGAACACTGAAGCTTTCTTT. Translating gives CASSPLAKGNTEAFF.

The J gene is TRBJ1-1, the V gene TRBV29-1; maybe TRBD1 (5 bases). Germline CDR1 is SQVTM and CDR2 is ANQGSEA. This CDR3 comprises 15 residues. Trimming took 4 bases from V and 1 from J, leaving 16 bases between them. The CDR3 sequence is CSVGGFGDANTEAFF. CDR3 DNA sequence: TGCAGCGTTGGGGGCTTTGGAGACGCGAACACTGAAGCTTTCTTT.

The chain links TRBV30 to TRBJ1-5, with D hard to call. The ends were cut back, 3 bases at V and 7 bases at J, with 22 bases in the middle. This CDR3 comprises 16 residues. CDR1 and CDR2 (germline): GTSNPN, SVGIG (reference sequence). This chain's CDR3 is CAWSQEPWNIGQPQHF. The CDR3 bases are TGTGCCTGGAGCCAGGAACCGTGGAATATAGGGCAGCCCCAGCATTTT.

V is TRBV7-9 and J is TRBJ2-1, with TRBD2 as a possible D gene (6 bases). The V and J ends lost 3 bases and 2 bases respectively, with 14 bases between them. The CDR3 is made up of 16 amino acids. Germline assignment: CDR1 SEHNR and CDR2 FQNEAQ (reference sequence). The CDR3 region has the DNA TGTGCCAGCAGCTTGCCGATAGCGGCACCCTACAATGAGCAGTTCTTC. Translated, it gives CASSLPIAAPYNEQFF. Full variable domain (missing parts from reference TRBV7-9 and TRBJ2-1): DTGVSQNPRHKITKRGQNVTFRCDPISEHNRLYWYRQTLGQGPEFLTYFQNEAQLEKSRLLSDRFSAERPKGSFSTLEIQRTEQGDSAMYLCASSLPIAAPYNEQFFGPGTRLTVL.

This clone was recorded once. V and J are TRBV6-5 and TRBJ2-1; TRBD1 aligns across 8 bases. The trim removed 7 bases at V and 8 bases at J, leaving 13 bases unmatched. The CDR3 is made up of 15 amino acids. Germline V gene lookup returns CDR1 MNHEY and CDR2 SVGAGI. CDR3 sequence: CASTTTGQVTDEQFF. CDR3 sequence (DNA): TGTGCCAGCACAACGACGGGACAGGTTACTGATGAGCAGTTCTTC.

This rearrangement joins TRBV4-3 to TRBJ2-6; perhaps D is TRBD1 or TRBD2 (5 bases each). The V gene's germline CDR1 is LGHNA and CDR2 YSLEER. The V and J ends lost 0 bases and 4 bases respectively, with 19 bases between them. CDR3 size: 19 residues. CDR3 sequence: CASSQDNLLGDGGANVLTF. Here the CDR3 DNA reads TGCGCCAGCAGCCAAGATAATCTCTTGGGGGACGGGGGGGCCAACGTCCTGACTTTC.